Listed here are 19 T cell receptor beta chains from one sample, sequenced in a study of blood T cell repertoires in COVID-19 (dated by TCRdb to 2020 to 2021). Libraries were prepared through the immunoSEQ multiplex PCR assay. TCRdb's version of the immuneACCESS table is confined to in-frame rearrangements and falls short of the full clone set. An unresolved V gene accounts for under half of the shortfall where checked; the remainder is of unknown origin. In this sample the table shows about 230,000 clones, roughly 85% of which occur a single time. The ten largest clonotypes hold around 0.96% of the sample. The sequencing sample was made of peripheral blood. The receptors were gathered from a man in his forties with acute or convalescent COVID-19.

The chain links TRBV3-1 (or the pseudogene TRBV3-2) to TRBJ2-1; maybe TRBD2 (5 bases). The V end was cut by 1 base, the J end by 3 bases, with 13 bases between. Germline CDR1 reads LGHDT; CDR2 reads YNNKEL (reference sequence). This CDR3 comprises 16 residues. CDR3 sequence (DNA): TGTGCCAGCAGCCAAGGAGTGGCGGCGGGCTACAATGAGCAGTTCTTC. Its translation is CASSQGVAAGYNEQFF.

The CDR3 DNA is TGTGCCAGCAGGGCCGAGCGGGGGAAAGGCGGGGAGCTGTTTTTT. This encodes CASRAERGKGGELFF. This rearrangement joins TRBV2 to TRBJ2-2; 8 bases match TRBD2. Germline CDR1 reads SNHLY; CDR2 reads FYNNEI. The J segment lost 7 bases and the V segment lost 6 bases, leaving 10 bases of the junction unmatched. The CDR3 sequence is 15 residues long.

The CDR3 reads CASSLGPSYEQYF. Here the CDR3 DNA reads TGTGCCAGCAGTTTAGGTCCATCCTACGAGCAGTACTTC. This chain links TRBV12-3 or TRBV12-4 with TRBJ2-7; no firm D call. The CDR3 spans 13 residues. V was shortened by 1 base and J by 1 base, with 5 bases between the two germline ends.

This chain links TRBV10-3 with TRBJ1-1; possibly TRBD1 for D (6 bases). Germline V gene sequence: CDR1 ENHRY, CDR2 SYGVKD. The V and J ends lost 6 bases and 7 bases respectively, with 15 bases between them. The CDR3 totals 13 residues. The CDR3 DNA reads TGTGCCATCAGCCCTACAGGGTCGGGTGAAGCTTTCTTT. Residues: CAISPTGSGEAFF.

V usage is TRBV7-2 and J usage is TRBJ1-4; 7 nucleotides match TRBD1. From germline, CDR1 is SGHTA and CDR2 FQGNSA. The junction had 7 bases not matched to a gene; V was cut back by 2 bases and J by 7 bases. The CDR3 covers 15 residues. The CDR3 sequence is CASSLYFRTGEKLFF. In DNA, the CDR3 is TGTGCCAGCAGCTTATATTTTAGGACAGGTGAAAAACTGTTTTTT.

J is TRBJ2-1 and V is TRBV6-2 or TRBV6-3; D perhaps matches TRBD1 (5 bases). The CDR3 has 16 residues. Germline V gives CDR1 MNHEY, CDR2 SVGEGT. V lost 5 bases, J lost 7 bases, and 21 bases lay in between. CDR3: CASSPSMRVKGNEQFF. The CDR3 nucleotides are TGTGCCAGCAGTCCCTCGATGAGAGTTAAGGGGAATGAGCAGTTCTTC.

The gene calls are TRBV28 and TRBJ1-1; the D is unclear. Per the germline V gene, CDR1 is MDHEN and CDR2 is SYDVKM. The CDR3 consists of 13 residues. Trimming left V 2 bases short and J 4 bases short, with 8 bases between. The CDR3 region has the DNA TGTGCCAGCAGTTTAAGGGAGGGCACTGAAGCTTTCTTT. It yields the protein CASSLREGTEAFF.

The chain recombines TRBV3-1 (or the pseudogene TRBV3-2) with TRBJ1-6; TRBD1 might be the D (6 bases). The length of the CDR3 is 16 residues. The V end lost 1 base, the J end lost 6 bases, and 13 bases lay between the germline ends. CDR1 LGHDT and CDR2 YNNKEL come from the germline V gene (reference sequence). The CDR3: CASSQGLGAGNSPLHF. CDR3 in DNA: TGTGCCAGCAGCCAAGGGTTGGGGGCAGGTAATTCACCCCTCCACTTT.

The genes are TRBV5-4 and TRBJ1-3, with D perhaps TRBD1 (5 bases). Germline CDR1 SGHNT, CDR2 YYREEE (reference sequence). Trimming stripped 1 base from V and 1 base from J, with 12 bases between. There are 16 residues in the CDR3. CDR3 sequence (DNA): TGTGCCAGCAGCTTGTTGGGCAGGGATTCTGGAAACACCATATATTTT. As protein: CASSLLGRDSGNTIYF.

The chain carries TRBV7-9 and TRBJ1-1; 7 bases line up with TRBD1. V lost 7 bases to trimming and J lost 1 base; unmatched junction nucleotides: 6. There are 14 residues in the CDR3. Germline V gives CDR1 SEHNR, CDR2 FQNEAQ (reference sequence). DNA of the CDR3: TGTGCCAGCAACCCCACAGGGGCGAACACTGAAGCTTTCTTT. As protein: CASNPTGANTEAFF. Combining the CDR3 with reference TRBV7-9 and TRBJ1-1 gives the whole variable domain DTGVSQNPRHKITKRGQNVTFRCDPISEHNRLYWYRQTLGQGPEFLTYFQNEAQLEKSRLLSDRFSAERPKGSFSTLEIQRTEQGDSAMYLCASNPTGANTEAFFGQGTRLTVV.

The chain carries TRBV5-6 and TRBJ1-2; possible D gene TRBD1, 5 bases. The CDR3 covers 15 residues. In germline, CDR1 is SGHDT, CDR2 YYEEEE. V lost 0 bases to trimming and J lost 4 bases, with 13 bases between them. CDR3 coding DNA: TGTGCCAGCAGCTTGGACATTTCGGGGGGCTATGGCTACACCTTC. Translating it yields CASSLDISGGYGYTF.

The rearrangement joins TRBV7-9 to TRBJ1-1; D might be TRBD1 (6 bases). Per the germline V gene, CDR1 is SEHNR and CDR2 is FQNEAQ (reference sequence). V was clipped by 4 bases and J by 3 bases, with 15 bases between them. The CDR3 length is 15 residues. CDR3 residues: CASSSNYRAHTEAFF. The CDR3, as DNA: TGTGCCAGCAGCTCAAACTACAGGGCCCACACTGAAGCTTTCTTT. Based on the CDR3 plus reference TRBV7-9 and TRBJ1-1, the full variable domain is DTGVSQNPRHKITKRGQNVTFRCDPISEHNRLYWYRQTLGQGPEFLTYFQNEAQLEKSRLLSDRFSAERPKGSFSTLEIQRTEQGDSAMYLCASSSNYRAHTEAFFGQGTRLTVV.

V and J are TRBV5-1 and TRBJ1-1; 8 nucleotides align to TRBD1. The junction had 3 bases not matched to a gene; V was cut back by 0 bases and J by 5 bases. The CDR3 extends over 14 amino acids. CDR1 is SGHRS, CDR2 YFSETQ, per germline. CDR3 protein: CASSLGGQVTEAFF. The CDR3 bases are TGCGCCAGCAGCTTGGGGGGACAGGTGACTGAAGCTTTCTTT.

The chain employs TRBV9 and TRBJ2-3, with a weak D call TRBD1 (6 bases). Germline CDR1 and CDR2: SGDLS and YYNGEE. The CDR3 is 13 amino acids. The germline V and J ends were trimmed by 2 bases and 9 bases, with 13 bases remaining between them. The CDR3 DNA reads TGTGCCAGCAGCGTGCCAGGGGCCTGGACGCAGTATTTT. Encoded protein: CASSVPGAWTQYF.

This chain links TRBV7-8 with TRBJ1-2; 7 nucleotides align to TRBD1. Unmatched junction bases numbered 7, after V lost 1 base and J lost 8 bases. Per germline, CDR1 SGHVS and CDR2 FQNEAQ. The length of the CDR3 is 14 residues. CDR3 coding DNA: TGTGCCAGCAGCTTAGGTCCAGGGGGGTTAGGCTACACCTTC. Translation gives CASSLGPGGLGYTF. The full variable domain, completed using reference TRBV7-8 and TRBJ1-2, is GAGVSQSPRYKVAKRGQDVALRCDPISGHVSLFWYQQALGQGPEFLTYFQNEAQLDKSGLPSDRFFAERPEGSVSTLKIQRTQQEDSAVYLCASSLGPGGLGYTFGSGTRLTVV.

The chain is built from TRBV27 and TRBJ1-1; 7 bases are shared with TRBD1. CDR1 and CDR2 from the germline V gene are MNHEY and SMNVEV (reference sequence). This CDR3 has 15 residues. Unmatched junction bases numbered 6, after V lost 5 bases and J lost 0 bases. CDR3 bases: TGTGCCAGCAGTCCGGACAGGAGAATGAACACTGAAGCTTTCTTT. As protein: CASSPDRRMNTEAFF.

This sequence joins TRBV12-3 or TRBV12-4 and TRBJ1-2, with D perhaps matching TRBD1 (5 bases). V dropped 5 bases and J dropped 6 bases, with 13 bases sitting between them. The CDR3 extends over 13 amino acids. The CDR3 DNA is TGTGCCAGCAGTCCCGGTGCAGGGCATGGCTACACCTTC. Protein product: CASSPGAGHGYTF.

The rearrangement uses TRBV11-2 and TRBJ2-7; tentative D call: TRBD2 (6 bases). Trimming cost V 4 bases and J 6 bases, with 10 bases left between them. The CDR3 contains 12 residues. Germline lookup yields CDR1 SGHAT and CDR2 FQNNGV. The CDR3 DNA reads TGTGCCAGCAGCTCTGGAGGGCGCGAGCAGTACTTC. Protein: CASSSGGREQYF.

The CDR3 DNA reads TGTGCCAGTAGGACAATCTCTGGAAACACCATATATTTT. It is translated as CASRTISGNTIYF. The chain uses TRBV5-4 and TRBJ1-3, with a tentative D call TRBD1 (5 bases). Germline V gene data show CDR1 as SGHNT and CDR2 as YYREEE (reference sequence). V lost 8 bases to trimming and J lost 0 bases, with 9 bases between them. The CDR3 is made up of 13 amino acids.